The rows below give T cell receptor beta chains drawn from one sample of a study of T-cell reconstitution after alpha-beta-depleted transplantation in children. Each CDR3 protein is one row after TCRdb ran MiXCR on the PCR reads. The table lists 350,000 to 450,000 distinct CDR3 sequences, around 21% of them singletons. The sample consisted of PBMCs from the stem cell graft donor, taken from the stem cell graft. The receptors stem from a human donor who donated a stem cell graft to a child with acute myeloid leukemia. CDR3s include the opening cysteine and the closing phenylalanine or tryptophan. A D gene is named only where the DNA matches it firmly. Not every row has a clone size; where given, it reads once, few, many or a size class.

TRBJ2-3 | TRBV20-1 | many | TRBD2 | CSARPGLAADTQYF | TGCAGTGCTAGGCCGGGACTAGCCGCAGATACGCAGTATTTT
TRBJ2-2 | TRBV7-2 | few | TRBD2 | CASSSSGMGTGELFF | TGTGCCAGCAGTTCTAGCGGGATGGGCACCGGGGAGCTGTTTTTT
TRBJ2-5 | TRBV2 | once | . | CASSEGGAF | TGTGCCAGCAGTGAAGGCGGAGCTTTC
TRBJ1-1 | TRBV4-3 | few | TRBD1 | CASSQDRGRPEAFF | TGCGCCAGCAGCCAAGACAGGGGGAGACCTGAAGCTTTCTTT
TRBJ2-5 | TRBV7-2 | many | . | CASSSGRLETQYF | TGTGCCAGCAGCTCAGGGCGACTAGAGACCCAGTACTTC
TRBJ2-1 | TRBV2 | . | . | CASTTPEYPSYNEQFF | TGTGCCAGCACCACCCCCGAGTACCCCTCCTACAATGAGCAGTTCTTC
TRBJ2-1 | TRBV11-2 | . | . | CASSLVILEQFF | TGTGCCAGCAGCTTAGTTATCCTCGAGCAGTTCTTC
TRBJ2-7 | TRBV7-2 | . | TRBD1 | CASSSRGQGSSYEQYF | TGTGCCAGCAGCTCTAGGGGACAGGGGTCCTCCTACGAGCAGTACTTC
TRBJ2-4 | TRBV5-1 | few | . | CASSFSGDKNIQYF | TGCGCCAGCAGCTTTTCAGGGGACAAAAACATTCAGTACTTC
TRBJ2-1 | TRBV12-3/TRBV12-4 | many | TRBD2 | CASTTGGRYNEQFF | TGTGCCAGCACCACGGGGGGGCGGTACAATGAGCAGTTCTTC